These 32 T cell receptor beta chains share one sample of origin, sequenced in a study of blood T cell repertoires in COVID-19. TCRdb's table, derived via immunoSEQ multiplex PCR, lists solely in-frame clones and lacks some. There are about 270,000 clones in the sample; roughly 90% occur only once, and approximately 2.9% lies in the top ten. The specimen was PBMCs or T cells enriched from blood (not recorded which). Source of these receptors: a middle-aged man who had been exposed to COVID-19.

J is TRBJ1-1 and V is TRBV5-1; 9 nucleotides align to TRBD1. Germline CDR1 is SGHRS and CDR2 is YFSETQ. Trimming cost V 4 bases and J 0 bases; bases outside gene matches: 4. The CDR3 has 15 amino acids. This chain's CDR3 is CASSPGQGLNTEAFF. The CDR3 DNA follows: TGCGCCAGCAGCCCTGGACAGGGGTTGAACACTGAAGCTTTCTTT.

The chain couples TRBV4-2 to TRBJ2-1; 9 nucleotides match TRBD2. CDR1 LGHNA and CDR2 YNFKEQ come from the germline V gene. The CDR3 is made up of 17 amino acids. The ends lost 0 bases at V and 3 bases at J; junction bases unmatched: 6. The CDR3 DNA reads TGTGCCAGCAGCCAAGATGTGGCTAGCGGGAACTACAATGAGCAGTTCTTC. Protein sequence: CASSQDVASGNYNEQFF.

CDR3 in amino acids: CASSQVVGGYGYTF. The CDR3, as DNA: TGTGCCAGCAGCCAAGTTGTAGGAGGTTATGGCTACACCTTC. The rearrangement joins TRBV14 to TRBJ1-2; D ambiguous. The CDR3 contains 14 residues. Looked up from germline, CDR1 is SGHDN and CDR2 is FVKESK. V shed 1 base and J shed 5 bases, with 11 bases lying between them.

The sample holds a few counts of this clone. CDR3 protein: CASSSGTDEQYF. CDR3 bases: TGCGCCAGCAGCTCCGGGACAGACGAGCAGTACTTC. The chain links TRBV5-1 to TRBJ2-7; 7 nucleotides line up with TRBD1. CDR3 length: 12 amino acids. Germline values: CDR1 SGHRS, CDR2 YFSETQ. V shed 3 bases, J shed 5 bases, and the junction held 2 bases outside the gene matches.

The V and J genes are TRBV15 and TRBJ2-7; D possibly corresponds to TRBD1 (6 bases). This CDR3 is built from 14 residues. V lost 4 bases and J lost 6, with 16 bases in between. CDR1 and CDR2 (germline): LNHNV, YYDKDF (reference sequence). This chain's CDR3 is CATSKIDQGSEQYF. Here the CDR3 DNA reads TGTGCCACCAGCAAAATCGACCAGGGGTCCGAGCAGTACTTC.

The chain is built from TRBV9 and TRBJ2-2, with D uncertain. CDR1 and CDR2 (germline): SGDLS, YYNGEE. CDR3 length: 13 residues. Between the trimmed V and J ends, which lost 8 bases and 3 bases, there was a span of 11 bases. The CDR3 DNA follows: TGTGCCAGTGGCAAGCAGGACACCGGGGAGCTGTTTTTT. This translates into CASGKQDTGELFF.

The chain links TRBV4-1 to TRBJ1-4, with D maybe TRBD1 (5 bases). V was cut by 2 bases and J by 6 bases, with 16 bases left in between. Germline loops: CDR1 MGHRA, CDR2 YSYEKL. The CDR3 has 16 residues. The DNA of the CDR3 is TGCGCCAGCAGCCAAACAAGGGGAGGGAGATATGAAAAACTGTTTTTT. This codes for CASSQTRGGRYEKLFF.

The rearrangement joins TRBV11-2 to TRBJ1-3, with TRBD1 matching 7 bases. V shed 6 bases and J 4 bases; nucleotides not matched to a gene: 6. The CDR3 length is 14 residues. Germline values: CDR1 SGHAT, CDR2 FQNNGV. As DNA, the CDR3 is TGTGCCAGCAGGAAACAGGGGTCGGGAAACACCATATATTTT. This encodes CASRKQGSGNTIYF.

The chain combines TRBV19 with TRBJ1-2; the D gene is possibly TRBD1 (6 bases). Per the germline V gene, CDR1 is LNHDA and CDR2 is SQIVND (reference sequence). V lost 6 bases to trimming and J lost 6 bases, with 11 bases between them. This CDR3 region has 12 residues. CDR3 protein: CASREGGNGYTF. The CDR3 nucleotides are TGTGCCAGTAGAGAGGGGGGGAATGGCTACACCTTC. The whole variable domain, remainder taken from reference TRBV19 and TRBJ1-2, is DGGITQSPKYLFRKEGQNVTLSCEQNLNHDAMYWYRQDPGQGLRLIYYSQIVNDFQKGDIAEGYSVSREKKESFPLTVTSAQKNPTAFYLCASREGGNGYTFGSGTRLTVV.

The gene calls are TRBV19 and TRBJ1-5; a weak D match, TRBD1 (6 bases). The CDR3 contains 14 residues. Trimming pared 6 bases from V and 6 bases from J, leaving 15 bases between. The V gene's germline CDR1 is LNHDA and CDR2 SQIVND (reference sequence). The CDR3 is CASSKVTGTQPQHF. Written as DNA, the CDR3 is TGTGCCAGTAGCAAGGTAACAGGGACTCAGCCCCAGCATTTT.

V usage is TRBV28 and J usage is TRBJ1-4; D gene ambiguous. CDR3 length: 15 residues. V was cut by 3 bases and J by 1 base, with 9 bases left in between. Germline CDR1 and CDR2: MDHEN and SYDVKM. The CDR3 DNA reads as TGTGCCAGCAGTTTTTCGTCCGGAACTAATGAAAAACTGTTTTTT. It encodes CASSFSSGTNEKLFF.

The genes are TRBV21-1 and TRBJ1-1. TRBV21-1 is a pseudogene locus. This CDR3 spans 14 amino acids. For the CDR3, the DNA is TGTGCCAGCAGCAAAGGCGGCCTCGAGGCTGAAGCTTTCTTT. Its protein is CASSKGGLEAEAFF.

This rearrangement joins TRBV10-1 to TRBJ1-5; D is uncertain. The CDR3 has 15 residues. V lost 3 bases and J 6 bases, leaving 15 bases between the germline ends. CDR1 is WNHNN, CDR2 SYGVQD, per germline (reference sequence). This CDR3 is CASSDEGVDLQPQHF. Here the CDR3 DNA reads TGCGCCAGCAGTGATGAGGGAGTAGATCTTCAGCCCCAGCATTTT.

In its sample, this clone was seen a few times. CDR3 nucleotides: TGTGCCAGCAGCCGGCGGGCCCCCGACAGGGAAGAGACCCAGTACTTC. This encodes CASSRRAPDREETQYF. This rearrangement joins TRBV13 to TRBJ2-5, with TRBD1 matching 7 bases. Germline V lookup: CDR1 PRHDT, CDR2 FYEKMQ (reference sequence). V dropped 5 bases and J dropped 3; count of bases not matched to a gene: 12. This CDR3 contains 16 residues.

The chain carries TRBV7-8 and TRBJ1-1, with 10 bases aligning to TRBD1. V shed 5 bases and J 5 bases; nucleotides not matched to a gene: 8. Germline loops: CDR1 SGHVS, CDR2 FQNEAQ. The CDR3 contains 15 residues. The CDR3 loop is CASSPWTGGETEAFF. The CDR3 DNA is TGTGCCAGCAGCCCTTGGACAGGGGGGGAAACTGAAGCTTTCTTT. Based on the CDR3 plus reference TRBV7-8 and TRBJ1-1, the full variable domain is GAGVSQSPRYKVAKRGQDVALRCDPISGHVSLFWYQQALGQGPEFLTYFQNEAQLDKSGLPSDRFFAERPEGSVSTLKIQRTQQEDSAVYLCASSPWTGGETEAFFGQGTRLTVV.

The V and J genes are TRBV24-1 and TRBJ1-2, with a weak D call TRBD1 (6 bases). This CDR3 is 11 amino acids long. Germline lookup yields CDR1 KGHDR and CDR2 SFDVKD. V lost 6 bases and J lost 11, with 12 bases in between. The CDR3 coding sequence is TGTGCCACCAGTTACGGGACATATTACACCTTC. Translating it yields CATSYGTYYTF.

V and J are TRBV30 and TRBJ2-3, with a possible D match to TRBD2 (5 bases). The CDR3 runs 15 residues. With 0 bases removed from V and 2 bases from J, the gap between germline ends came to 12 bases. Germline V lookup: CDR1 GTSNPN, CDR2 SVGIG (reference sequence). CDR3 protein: CAWSVLGINTDTQYF. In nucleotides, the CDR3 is TGTGCCTGGAGTGTACTCGGGATTAACACAGATACGCAGTATTTT.

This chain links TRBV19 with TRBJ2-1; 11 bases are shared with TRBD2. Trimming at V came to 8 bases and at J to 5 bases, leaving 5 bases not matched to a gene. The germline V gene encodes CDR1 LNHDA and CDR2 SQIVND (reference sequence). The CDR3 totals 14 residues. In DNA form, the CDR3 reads TGTGCCAGTCGACCTAGCGGGAGGCACAATGAGCAGTTCTTC. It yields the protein CASRPSGRHNEQFF.

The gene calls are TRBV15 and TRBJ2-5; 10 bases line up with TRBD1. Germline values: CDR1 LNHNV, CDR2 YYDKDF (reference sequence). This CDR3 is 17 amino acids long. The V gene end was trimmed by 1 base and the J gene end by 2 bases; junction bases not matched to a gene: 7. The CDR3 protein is CATSRGGTGVEQETQYF. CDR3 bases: TGTGCCACCAGCAGAGGAGGGACAGGGGTTGAACAAGAGACCCAGTACTTC.

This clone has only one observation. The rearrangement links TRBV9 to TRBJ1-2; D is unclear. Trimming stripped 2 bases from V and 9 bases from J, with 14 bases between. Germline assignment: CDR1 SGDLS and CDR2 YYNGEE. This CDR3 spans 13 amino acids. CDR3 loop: CASSVGLPGSYTF. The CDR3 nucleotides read TGTGCCAGCAGCGTCGGGCTCCCCGGGAGCTACACCTTC.

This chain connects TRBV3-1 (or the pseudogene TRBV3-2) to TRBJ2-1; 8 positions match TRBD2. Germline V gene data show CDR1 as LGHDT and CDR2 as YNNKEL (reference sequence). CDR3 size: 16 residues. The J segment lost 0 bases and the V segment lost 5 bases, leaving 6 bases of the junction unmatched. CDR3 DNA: TGTGCCAGCAGCGAAAGAAGCGGGAGCTCCTACAATGAGCAGTTCTTC. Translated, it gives CASSERSGSSYNEQFF.

The CDR3 region has the DNA TGTGCCAGCAGTCATCAGACTAGTTCCGACACCGGGGAGCTGTTTTTT. Translation gives CASSHQTSSDTGELFF. The gene calls are TRBV28 and TRBJ2-2, with D perhaps TRBD2 (6 bases). The ends were cut back, 5 bases at V and 3 bases at J, with 16 bases in the middle. Germline loops: CDR1 MDHEN, CDR2 SYDVKM. The CDR3 loop spans 16 amino acids.

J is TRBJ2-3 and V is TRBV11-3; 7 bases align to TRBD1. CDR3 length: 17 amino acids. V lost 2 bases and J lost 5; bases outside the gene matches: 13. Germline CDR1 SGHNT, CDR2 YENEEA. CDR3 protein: CASSLFAPGTAEDTQYF. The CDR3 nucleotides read TGTGCCAGCAGCTTATTCGCTCCCGGGACAGCCGAAGATACGCAGTATTTT.

The CDR3: CASRQGPGELFF. CDR3 coding DNA: TGTGCCAGCCGCCAGGGGCCCGGGGAGCTGTTTTTT. This chain uses TRBV12-3 or TRBV12-4 with TRBJ2-2, with a possible D match to TRBD1 (6 bases). V lost 8 bases, J lost 6 bases, and 10 bases lay in between. The CDR3 runs 12 residues.

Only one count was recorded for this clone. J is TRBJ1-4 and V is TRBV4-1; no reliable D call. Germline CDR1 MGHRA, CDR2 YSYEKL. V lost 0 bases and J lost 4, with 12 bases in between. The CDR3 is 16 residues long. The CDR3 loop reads CASSQDHSSFNEKLFF. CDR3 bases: TGCGCCAGCAGCCAAGATCACAGTTCATTTAATGAAAAACTGTTTTTT.

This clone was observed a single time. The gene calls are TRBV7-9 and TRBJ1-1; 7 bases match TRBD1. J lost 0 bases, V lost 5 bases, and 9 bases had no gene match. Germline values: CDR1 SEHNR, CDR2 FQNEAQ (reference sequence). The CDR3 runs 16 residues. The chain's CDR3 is CASSTRDRTMNTEAFF. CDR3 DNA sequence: TGTGCCAGCAGCACCCGGGACAGAACAATGAACACTGAAGCTTTCTTT.

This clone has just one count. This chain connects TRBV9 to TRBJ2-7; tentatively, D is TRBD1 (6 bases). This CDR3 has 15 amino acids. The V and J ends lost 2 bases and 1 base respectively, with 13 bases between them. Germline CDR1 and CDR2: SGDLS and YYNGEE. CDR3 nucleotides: TGTGCCAGCAGCGTCGGGACACCCCCATCCTACGAGCAGTACTTC. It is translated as CASSVGTPPSYEQYF.

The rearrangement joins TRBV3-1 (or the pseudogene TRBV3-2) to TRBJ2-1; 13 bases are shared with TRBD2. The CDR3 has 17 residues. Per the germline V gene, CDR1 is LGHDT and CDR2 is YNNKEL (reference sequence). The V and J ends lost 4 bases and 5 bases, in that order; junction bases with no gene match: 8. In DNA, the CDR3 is TGTGCCAGCAGCCCCCGGACTAGCGGGAGACTCGACAATGAGCAGTTCTTC. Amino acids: CASSPRTSGRLDNEQFF.

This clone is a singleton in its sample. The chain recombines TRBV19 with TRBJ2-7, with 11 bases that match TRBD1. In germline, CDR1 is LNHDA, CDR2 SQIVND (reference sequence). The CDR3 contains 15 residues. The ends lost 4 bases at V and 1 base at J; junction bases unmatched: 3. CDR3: CASSRGQGASYEQYF. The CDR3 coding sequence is TGTGCCAGTAGTAGAGGACAGGGGGCTTCCTACGAGCAGTACTTC.

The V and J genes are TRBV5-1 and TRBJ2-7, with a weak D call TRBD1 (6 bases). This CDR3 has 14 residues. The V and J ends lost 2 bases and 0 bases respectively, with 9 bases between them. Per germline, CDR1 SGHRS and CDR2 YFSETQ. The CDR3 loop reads CASSFQGSSYEQYF. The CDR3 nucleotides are TGCGCCAGCAGCTTCCAGGGGAGCTCCTACGAGCAGTACTTC.

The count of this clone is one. The CDR3 DNA reads TGTGCCAGCAGCTTTGGGGCGACCTACGAGCAGTACTTC. It encodes CASSFGATYEQYF. The chain joins TRBV7-9 to TRBJ2-7, with TRBD1 as a possible D gene (5 bases). Germline V gene lookup returns CDR1 SEHNR and CDR2 FQNEAQ (reference sequence). This CDR3 region has 13 residues. V lost 3 bases to trimming and J lost 2 bases, with 8 bases between them.

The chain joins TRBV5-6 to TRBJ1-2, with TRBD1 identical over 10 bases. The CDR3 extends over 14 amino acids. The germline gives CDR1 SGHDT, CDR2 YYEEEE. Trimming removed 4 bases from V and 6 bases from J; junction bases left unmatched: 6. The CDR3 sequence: CASSLGTGEHGYTF. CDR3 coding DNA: TGTGCCAGCAGCCTGGGGACAGGGGAACATGGCTACACCTTC.